This passage covers 16 T cell receptor beta chains from one sample sequenced in a study of molecular identifiers for immune sequencing clone quantification. TCRdb recomputed calls from the PCR reads with MiXCR, one row per CDR3 protein. The sample has some 91,000 distinct CDR3 sequences, approximately 24% seen once; the top ten hold 0.85% to 0.95%. The source material was naive CD8+ T cells from blood, with Jurkat cell RNA spiked in. Subset of the sample: FACS-sorted CD8+CD4-CCR7+CD45RA+ naive T cells. The receptors were gathered from a human donor in good health. Some libraries in this study had Jurkat cell RNA spiked in.

The chain has TRBV11-2 and TRBJ2-7; 8 bases match TRBD2. Trimming at V came to 0 bases and at J to 4 bases, leaving 8 bases not matched to a gene. Germline V lookup: CDR1 SGHAT, CDR2 FQNNGV. The CDR3 consists of 16 residues. The CDR3 DNA follows: TGTGCCAGCAGCTTAGAACCGGGACTAGTTGCGTACGAGCAGTACTTC. Its protein is CASSLEPGLVAYEQYF.

A remark on this clonotype: A much larger clone is a single base away; this may be a read error. The chain combines TRBV6-5 with TRBJ1-4; D is uncertain. Between the trimmed V and J ends, which lost 6 bases and 7 bases, there was a span of 6 bases. Germline values: CDR1 MNHEY, CDR2 SVGAGI. This CDR3 spans 11 amino acids. The CDR3 region is CASRESEKLFF. The CDR3 region has the DNA TGTGCCAGCAGGGAAAGTGAAAAACTGTTTTTT.

This clonotype was counted a few times. A single base separates this from a much larger clone, so it may be a read error. This chain links TRBV4-1 with TRBJ2-3; D unclear. Between the trimmed V and J ends, which lost 0 bases and 8 bases, there was a span of 12 bases. The CDR3 is 14 amino acids. Looked up from germline, CDR1 is MGHRA and CDR2 is YSYEKL. Here the CDR3 DNA reads TGCGCCAGCAGCCAAGAGGATCTCGCAGGTACGCAGTATTTT. It is translated as CASSQEDLAGTQYF.

This clonotype was seen at least ten times. The chain recombines TRBV13 with TRBJ1-6; TRBD1 matches 9 bases. V lost 4 bases to trimming and J lost 10 bases; unmatched junction nucleotides: 5. Germline CDR1 is PRHDT and CDR2 is FYEKMQ (reference sequence). The CDR3 is 14 residues long. CDR3 coding DNA: TGTGCCAGCAGCTACACAGGGGGCAGATCACCCCTCCACTTT. Amino acid sequence: CASSYTGGRSPLHF.

This clonotype was picked up a small number of times. This rearrangement joins TRBV7-9 to TRBJ1-1, with no clear D. Trimming shortened V by 1 base and J by 3 bases, and 0 bases separated the two germline ends. The CDR3 is 11 residues long. The germline V gene encodes CDR1 SEHNR and CDR2 FQNEAQ (reference sequence). The CDR3 protein is CASSLDTEAFF. The CDR3 DNA follows: TGTGCCAGCAGCTTAGACACTGAAGCTTTCTTT.

On this clonotype: An end of the junction does not agree with germline; a read error may underlie this. The V and J genes are TRBV5-1 and TRBJ2-7; D assignment may be TRBD1 or TRBD2 (5 bases each). Germline V lookup: CDR1 SGHRS, CDR2 YFSETQ. This CDR3 comprises 14 residues. The CDR3 sequence: CASSTDSGSYEPYF. CDR3 in DNA: TGCGCCAGCAGCACTGACAGCGGATCCTACGAGCCGTACTTC.

This clonotype was counted at least ten times. The chain employs TRBV4-1 and TRBJ2-1; D perhaps matches TRBD1 (6 bases). This CDR3 has 14 residues. The V gene lost 2 bases and the J gene lost 7 bases, with 12 bases spanning the gap. Germline values: CDR1 MGHRA, CDR2 YSYEKL. The CDR3 coding sequence is TGCGCCAGCAGCCAATTCCCAGGGGATAATGAGCAGTTCTTC. It codes for CASSQFPGDNEQFF.

The chain links TRBV19 to TRBJ1-3; no firm D call. This CDR3 has 11 amino acids. Germline CDR1 reads LNHDA; CDR2 reads SQIVND (reference sequence). Trimming removed 8 bases at V and 3 bases at J, with 5 bases between. The CDR3 protein is CASSLGNTIYF. The CDR3 coding sequence is TGTGCCAGTTCTCTTGGAAACACCATATATTTT. Based on the CDR3 plus reference TRBV19 and TRBJ1-3, the full variable domain is DGGITQSPKYLFRKEGQNVTLSCEQNLNHDAMYWYRQDPGQGLRLIYYSQIVNDFQKGDIAEGYSVSREKKESFPLTVTSAQKNPTAFYLCASSLGNTIYFGEGSWLTVV.

Comment on this clonotype: This may be a read error, as it is one base from a much larger clone. This sequence joins TRBV7-6 and TRBJ2-1, with TRBD2 matching over 8 bases. Losses at the gene ends were 10 bases for V and 5 bases for J; bases not matched to a gene: 10. The CDR3 extends over 14 amino acids. The germline V gene encodes CDR1 SGHVS and CDR2 FNYEAQ. CDR3 nucleotides: TGTGCCACCACCGTAACTAGCGGTAACAATGAGCAGTTCTTC. Translation gives CATTVTSGNNEQFF.

On this clonotype: Likely a read error: the CDR3 ends without its conserved phenylalanine or tryptophan. The V gene is TRBV23-1, the J gene TRBJ2-7; 7 bases fit TRBD1. TRBV23-1 is marked as an open reading frame, function uncertain. The CDR3 sequence is 13 residues long. CDR3 sequence: CASSREGGCKQYC. CDR3 bases: TGCGCGAGCAGTCGGGAAGGGGGCTGCAAGCAGTACTGC.

At least ten counts were recorded for this clonotype. V gene TRBV7-2 combines with J gene TRBJ2-3; TRBD1 matches at 8 bases. The CDR3 is 15 residues long. Germline CDR1 and CDR2: SGHTA and FQGNSA. V trimming: 5 bases; J trimming: 4 bases; junction bases outside the gene matches: 8. CDR3 in amino acids: CASSPRTGYADTQYF. CDR3 in DNA: TGTGCCAGCAGCCCGCGGACAGGGTACGCAGATACGCAGTATTTT.

About this clonotype: This may stem from a read error, because a much larger clone lies one nucleotide away. The DNA of the CDR3 is TGTGCCAGCAGCATGGAGGGTTGGGGCACTGAAGCTTCCTTT. It specifies CASSMEGWGTEASF. This chain joins TRBV5-3 and TRBJ1-1, with a weak D call TRBD1 (5 bases). Being an ORF, TRBV5-3 has a function that is uncertain. The length of the CDR3 is 14 residues.

This clonotype was seen more than once but under ten times. The V call is TRBV6-5, the J call TRBJ1-2; D gene ambiguous. This CDR3 comprises 17 residues. Germline assignment: CDR1 MNHEY and CDR2 SVGAGI. V was shortened by 4 bases and J by 0 bases, with 18 bases between the two germline ends. CDR3 loop: CASSSTRSRSTNYGYTF. CDR3 bases: TGTGCCAGCAGTTCGACCCGCTCGAGGTCGACTAACTATGGCTACACCTTC.

In this sample, this clonotype turned up many times. This chain joins TRBV2 and TRBJ1-2, with 8 bases aligning to TRBD1. This CDR3 spans 16 amino acids. Trimming at V came to 3 bases and at J to 2 bases, leaving 8 bases not matched to a gene. Germline V gives CDR1 SNHLY, CDR2 FYNNEI. The CDR3 nucleotides are TGTGCCAGCAGTGAGGACCCGGGACAGGTGAACTATGGCTACACCTTC. Protein sequence: CASSEDPGQVNYGYTF.

This clonotype was detected ten times or more. Mismatch with germline at one junction end may stem from a read error. The chain employs TRBV4-3 and TRBJ2-7; D gene ambiguous. The CDR3 contains 17 residues. The germline V gene encodes CDR1 LGHNA and CDR2 YSLEER. The CDR3 spells CAGSQVRHRRPAHEQYF. The CDR3 bases are TGCGCCGGCAGCCAAGTTAGGCACCGTCGTCCCGCCCACGAGCAGTACTTC.

With regard to this clonotype: A much larger clonotype is one base distant, so this may be a read error. This chain uses TRBV4-3 with TRBJ2-5; D is unclear. CDR3 size: 14 residues. Germline CDR1 LGHNA, CDR2 YSLEER. CDR3 in DNA: TGCGCCAGCAGCCAAGACCTTGTCCAAGAGCCCCAGTACTTC. Its protein product is CASSQDLVQEPQYF.